This T cell receptor beta chain was retrieved from a study of blood T cell repertoires in COVID-19. V was clipped by 2 bases and J by 7 bases; unmatched bases: 3. This CDR3 is built from 13 residues. Per the germline V gene, CDR1 is SGHTA and CDR2 is FQGTGA. Some clones are missing from TCRdb's copy, which holds only in-frame ones; the method was immunoSEQ multiplex PCR. The data show roughly 300,000 clones, approximately 90% seen once. This chain uses TRBV7-3 with TRBJ1-1, with TRBD1 identical over 8 bases. This sequence originates from a woman between 25 and 40 years old with COVID-19, enrolled during active disease. Sequenced material: peripheral blood. The CDR3 DNA reads TGTGCCAGCAGCTTATACAGGGGGAATGAAGCTTTCTTT. Protein: CASSLYRGNEAFF.